One and the same sample provided the 23 T cell receptor beta chains below, sequenced in a study of blood T cell repertoires in COVID-19. Here immunoSEQ multiplex PCR was the method, and the copy in TCRdb shows in-frame clones only, minus some. The sample contains about 140,000 clones, about 82% of which appear only once. The sequenced material came from peripheral blood. Receptors were obtained from a woman older than 75 with active or convalescent COVID-19.

This clone was seen a few times. V is TRBV7-6 and J is TRBJ2-3; 10 nucleotides agree with TRBD1. Looked up from germline, CDR1 is SGHVS and CDR2 is FNYEAQ. The CDR3 runs 16 residues. V was clipped by 2 bases and J by 4 bases; unmatched bases: 6. The CDR3 DNA sequence: TGTGCCAGCAGCTTACGTTCCGGACAGGGGGCAGATACGCAGTATTTT. Translating it yields CASSLRSGQGADTQYF.

This sequence joins TRBV6-6 and TRBJ2-2; no clear D gene. The CDR3 runs 13 residues. V shed 7 bases and J shed 7 bases, with 13 bases lying between them. CDR1 and CDR2 (germline): MNHNY, SVGAGI (reference sequence). In nucleotides, the CDR3 is TGTGCCAGCACCCCGGTATTTAGCGGGGAGCTGTTTTTT. It translates to CASTPVFSGELFF.

The rearrangement joins TRBV11-2 to TRBJ2-3, with 10 bases lining up with TRBD2. Looked up from germline, CDR1 is SGHAT and CDR2 is FQNNGV. The CDR3 totals 18 residues. Germline trimming cut 2 bases from V and 2 bases from J; bases unmatched to any gene: 10. For the CDR3, the DNA is TGTGCCAGCAGCTTAATTGGGCTAGCGGGGGCACTCACAGATACGCAGTATTTT. This encodes CASSLIGLAGALTDTQYF.

The chain uses TRBV2 and TRBJ1-1; 7 nucleotides line up with TRBD1. This CDR3 is built from 14 residues. The germline V gene encodes CDR1 SNHLY and CDR2 FYNNEI. Trimming at V came to 3 bases and at J to 3 bases, leaving 4 bases not matched to a gene. The CDR3 DNA reads as TGTGCCAGCAGTGAGGACGACAGGGACACTGAAGCTTTCTTT. Amino acid sequence: CASSEDDRDTEAFF.

The chain links TRBV2 to TRBJ2-2; maybe TRBD1 (6 bases). Germline CDR1 and CDR2: SNHLY and FYNNEI. The ends were cut back, 4 bases at V and 0 bases at J, with 9 bases in the middle. The CDR3 contains 15 residues. The chain's CDR3 is CASSARQANTGELFF. CDR3 nucleotide sequence: TGTGCCAGCAGTGCTAGACAGGCGAACACCGGGGAGCTGTTTTTT.

This sequence joins TRBV18 and TRBJ2-7; 8 positions match TRBD1. Trimming took 1 base from V and 1 from J; bases not matched to a gene: 9. From germline, CDR1 is KGHSH and CDR2 LQKENI. The CDR3 has 17 amino acids. The CDR3 nucleotides read TGTGCCAGCTCACCACTTAATGCAGGGGGCGCGTCCTACGAGCAGTACTTC. Amino acids: CASSPLNAGGASYEQYF.

V usage is TRBV30 and J usage is TRBJ1-4, with 7 bases that match TRBD1. CDR1 is GTSNPN, CDR2 SVGIG, per germline (reference sequence). CDR3 size: 15 residues. The J segment lost 7 bases and the V segment lost 8 bases, leaving 16 bases of the junction unmatched. The CDR3 DNA reads as TGTGCCCAGAGACAGGGTCTCACTGTGGGTGAAAAACTGTTTTTT. Amino acids: CAQRQGLTVGEKLFF.

The chain couples TRBV21-1 to TRBJ1-1; TRBD1 reflects the table's D call only, with no check against the DNA. TRBV21-1 is a recognized pseudogene. CDR3 length equals 12 residues. The chain's CDR3 is CASSTQYTEAFF. The CDR3 DNA is TGTGCCAGCAGCACCCAATACACTGAAGCTTTCTTT.

Details on this clone: One end of the junction is discordant with germline, which a read error may explain. This chain links TRBV5-1 with TRBJ2-7, with D possibly TRBD2 on 6 matching bases. CDR1 is SGHRS and CDR2 is YFSETQ in the germline V gene. The CDR3 has 13 residues. The CDR3 sequence is CASQGLGEGGRNF. In DNA form, the CDR3 reads TGCGCCAGCCAGGGTCTGGGGGAAGGAGGGCGGAACTTC.

The chain is built from TRBV5-5 and TRBJ1-5; no definite D call. Trimming shortened V by 2 bases and J by 5 bases, and 8 bases separated the two germline ends. The CDR3 has 13 residues. CDR1 is SGHKS, CDR2 YYEKEE, per germline (reference sequence). This chain's CDR3 is CASSFRRDQPQHF. DNA of the CDR3: TGTGCCAGCAGCTTTAGGAGGGATCAGCCCCAGCATTTT.

This rearrangement joins TRBV9 to TRBJ2-2; D perhaps matches TRBD1 (5 bases). The CDR3 totals 14 residues. V lost 5 bases and J 3 bases, leaving 11 bases between the germline ends. Germline loops: CDR1 SGDLS, CDR2 YYNGEE. As DNA, the CDR3 is TGTGCCAGCAGGGGGCGCCCCCACACCGGGGAGCTGTTTTTT. It specifies CASRGRPHTGELFF.

This clone was observed a handful of times. V and J are TRBV5-4 and TRBJ2-7; the D is unclear. The CDR3 covers 12 residues. Trimming removed 0 bases at V and 6 bases at J, with 7 bases between. CDR1 is SGHNT, CDR2 YYREEE, per germline (reference sequence). The CDR3: CASSLDSVEQYF. The CDR3 bases are TGTGCCAGCAGCTTGGACTCGGTCGAGCAGTACTTC.

V usage is TRBV4-3 and J usage is TRBJ2-7; possibly TRBD1 for D (6 bases). The CDR3 sequence is 13 residues long. V was shortened by 0 bases and J by 9 bases, with 12 bases between the two germline ends. Germline loops: CDR1 LGHNA, CDR2 YSLEER. The CDR3, as DNA: TGCGCCAGCAGCCAAGATATAGGGGGTCGGCAGTACTTC. Its translation is CASSQDIGGRQYF.

The V and J genes are TRBV11-2 and TRBJ1-1; TRBD1 matches at 7 bases. Germline CDR1 reads SGHAT; CDR2 reads FQNNGV. CDR3 size: 13 residues. The junction had 2 bases not matched to a gene; V was cut back by 4 bases and J by 3 bases. CDR3 sequence: CASSSTGDTEAFF. As DNA, the CDR3 is TGTGCCAGCAGCTCTACAGGGGACACTGAAGCTTTCTTT.

The genes are TRBV5-1 and TRBJ2-3; 7 positions agree with TRBD1. Germline trimming cut 4 bases from V and 5 bases from J; bases unmatched to any gene: 10. Germline V gene sequence: CDR1 SGHRS, CDR2 YFSETQ. The CDR3 loop spans 15 amino acids. This CDR3 reads CASSLGQDDGDTQYF. CDR3 bases: TGCGCCAGCAGCCTCGGACAGGATGATGGAGATACGCAGTATTTT.

V and J are TRBV7-2 and TRBJ2-4; TRBD1 matches 7 bases. Germline V CDR1 and CDR2: SGHTA, FQGNSA. The junction had 7 bases not matched to a gene; V was cut back by 5 bases and J by 0 bases. The CDR3 totals 16 residues. In DNA, the CDR3 is TGTGCCAGCAGCACGACAGGGCCGGGAGCCAAAAACATTCAGTACTTC. Translating gives CASSTTGPGAKNIQYF. Full variable domain (outside the CDR3, taken from reference TRBV7-2 and TRBJ2-4): GAGVSQSPSNKVTEKGKDVELRCDPISGHTALYWYRQSLGQGLEFLIYFQGNSAPDKSGLPSDRFSAERTGGSVSTLTIQRTQQEDSAVYLCASSTTGPGAKNIQYFGAGTRLSVL.

The chain employs TRBV19 and TRBJ1-6; D is perhaps TRBD1 (6 bases). Germline V gene sequence: CDR1 LNHDA, CDR2 SQIVND (reference sequence). The CDR3 consists of 15 residues. V was pared by 6 bases and J by 3 bases, with 12 bases between. CDR3 sequence: CASRTRQDYNSPLHF. The CDR3 nucleotides read TGTGCCAGTAGAACAAGACAGGACTATAATTCACCCCTCCACTTT.

V gene TRBV19 combines with J gene TRBJ1-5; tentative D call: TRBD1 (5 bases). The CDR3 is 19 amino acids. Trimming removed 3 bases at V and 0 bases at J, with 21 bases between. Germline CDR1 is LNHDA and CDR2 is SQIVND (reference sequence). This CDR3 reads CASSMGPGRGGNSNQPQHF. CDR3 DNA sequence: TGTGCCAGTAGTATGGGCCCCGGAAGGGGAGGTAATAGCAATCAGCCCCAGCATTTT.

J is TRBJ2-1 and V is TRBV3-1 (or the pseudogene TRBV3-2); a possible D gene is TRBD2 (6 bases). Germline V gives CDR1 LGHDT, CDR2 YNNKEL (reference sequence). This CDR3 is 15 amino acids long. Between the trimmed V and J ends, which lost 1 base and 10 bases, there was a span of 17 bases. This chain's CDR3 is CASSQVKMWAGEQFF. The CDR3 DNA is TGTGCCAGCAGCCAAGTAAAAATGTGGGCGGGGGAGCAGTTCTTC.

J is TRBJ2-1 and V is TRBV11-2; 7 bases are a match to TRBD2. V was pared by 0 bases and J by 3 bases, with 5 bases of the junction left unmatched. The V gene's germline CDR1 is SGHAT and CDR2 FQNNGV. The CDR3 totals 16 residues. In nucleotides, the CDR3 is TGTGCCAGCAGCTTAGATCGGGGGGTCTTCTACAATGAGCAGTTCTTC. Protein sequence: CASSLDRGVFYNEQFF.

This chain uses TRBV19 with TRBJ2-3; 7 positions match TRBD1. The V gene end was trimmed by 5 bases and the J gene end by 1 base; junction bases not matched to a gene: 6. This CDR3 spans 15 amino acids. Germline lookup yields CDR1 LNHDA and CDR2 SQIVND (reference sequence). The CDR3 DNA sequence: TGTGCCAGTAGTCTTACAGGGGCGGGCACAGATACGCAGTATTTT. As protein: CASSLTGAGTDTQYF.

CDR3 sequence: CASSIGGVSYNSPLHF. CDR3 nucleotide sequence: TGTGCCAGTAGTATCGGGGGGGTCTCCTATAATTCACCCCTCCACTTT. The V gene is TRBV19, the J gene TRBJ1-6; maybe TRBD1 (5 bases). V was trimmed by 3 bases and J by 0 bases, leaving 9 bases between them. The germline gives CDR1 LNHDA, CDR2 SQIVND (reference sequence). This CDR3 contains 16 residues.

The rearrangement uses TRBV25-1 and TRBJ1-6; 12 positions match TRBD1. Germline V gene lookup returns CDR1 MGHDK and CDR2 SYGVNS. The CDR3 consists of 16 residues. V lost 4 bases and J lost 7; bases outside the gene matches: 5. This CDR3 reads CASSVGTGGANSPLHF. The CDR3 DNA is TGTGCCAGCAGTGTGGGGACAGGGGGCGCGAATTCACCCCTCCACTTT.